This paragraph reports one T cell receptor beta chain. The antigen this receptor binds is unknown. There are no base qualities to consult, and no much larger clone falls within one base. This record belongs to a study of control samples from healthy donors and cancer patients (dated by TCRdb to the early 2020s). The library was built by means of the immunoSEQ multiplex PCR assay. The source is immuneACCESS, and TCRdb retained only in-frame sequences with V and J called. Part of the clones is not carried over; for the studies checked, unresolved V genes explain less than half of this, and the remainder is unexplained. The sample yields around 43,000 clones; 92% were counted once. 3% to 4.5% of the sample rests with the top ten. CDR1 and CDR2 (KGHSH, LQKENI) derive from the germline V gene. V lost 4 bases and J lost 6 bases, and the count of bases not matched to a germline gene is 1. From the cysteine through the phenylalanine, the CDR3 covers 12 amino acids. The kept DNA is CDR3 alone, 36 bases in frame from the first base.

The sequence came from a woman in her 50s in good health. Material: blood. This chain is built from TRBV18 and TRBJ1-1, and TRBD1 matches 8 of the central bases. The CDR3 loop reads CASSLQGAEAFF. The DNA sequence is TGTGCCAGCTCACTACAGGGGGCTGAAGCTTTCTTT.